The text below deals with one T cell receptor (beta chain). Generated by immunoSEQ multiplex PCR, the TCRdb table keeps only in-frame clones and is missing some. The sample lists 78,000 or so clones, more than 75% occurring once. V lost 5 bases, J lost 8 bases, and 10 bases stayed unmatched. Germline V gene sequence: CDR1 SGHVS, CDR2 FQNEAQ. This CDR3 is 14 amino acids long. The sample originates from a study of control samples from healthy donors and cancer patients. The chain joins TRBV7-8 to TRBJ1-2; 8 bases line up with TRBD1. The TCR originated in a man in his fifties or sixties in good health. Sequencing was performed on blood. For the CDR3, the DNA is TGTGCCAGCAGCCCCCGTGACAGGGGCGACGGCTACACCTTC. Protein product: CASSPRDRGDGYTF.